One sample yielded the 11 T cell receptor beta chains listed below, sequenced in a study of patients and donors after allogeneic stem cell transplantation. MiXCR was run by TCRdb on the RT-PCR reads, yielding one entry per CDR3 protein. Among about a million distinct CDR3 sequences listed, more than 15% were seen once. Sequencing was carried out using blood, either unsorted or a sorted T cell fraction (not recorded which). These receptor sequences come from a human donor who was either an allogeneic HSCT recipient or a stem cell or donor lymphocyte infusion donor (not recorded which). It is not recorded whose cells these are; they may come from a transplant donor.

The sample holds a few counts of this clonotype. This chain links TRBV30 with TRBJ1-2; no firm D call. Germline V gene lookup returns CDR1 GTSNPN and CDR2 SVGIG (reference sequence). V lost 4 bases to trimming and J lost 1 base, with 13 bases between them. CDR3 size: 14 residues. CDR3 amino acids: CAWTRVSDNYGYTF. CDR3 DNA: TGTGCCTGGACTAGGGTCTCAGATAACTATGGCTACACCTTC.

The chain links TRBV12-3 or TRBV12-4 to TRBJ1-1; D uncertain. CDR3 size: 14 residues. Trimming left V 6 bases short and J 1 base short, with 12 bases between. CDR3 DNA sequence: TGTGCCAGCAGCTATGACACGCCGAACACTGAAGCTTTCTTT. It specifies CASSYDTPNTEAFF.

The chain combines TRBV18 with TRBJ2-1, with D possibly TRBD2 on 6 matching bases. The CDR3 has 17 amino acids. CDR1 is KGHSH, CDR2 LQKENI, per germline. V was cut by 2 bases and J by 7 bases, with 21 bases left in between. The CDR3 nucleotides are TGTGCCAGCTCACCATCCGTGCGGGACCTAACAGAAAATGAGCAGTTCTTC. As protein: CASSPSVRDLTENEQFF.

The chain has TRBV5-1 and TRBJ1-1; D uncertain. Germline V gene sequence: CDR1 SGHRS, CDR2 YFSETQ. V lost 0 bases and J lost 0, with 12 bases in between. The CDR3 is 16 residues long. CDR3 residues: CASSLGPGVMNTEAFF. For the CDR3, the DNA is TGCGCCAGCAGCTTGGGCCCCGGAGTGATGAACACTGAAGCTTTCTTT.

This clonotype has a handful of counts. This chain uses TRBV6-2 or TRBV6-3 with TRBJ1-6; D is perhaps TRBD1 (5 bases). Germline-derived CDR1 and CDR2 are MNHEY and SVGEGT. Deletions cut 6 bases from V and 4 bases from J, with 10 bases between. The CDR3 runs to 14 residues. CDR3 sequence reads: CASSPTAYNSPLHF. CDR3 bases: TGTGCCAGCAGCCCGACAGCATATAATTCACCCCTCCACTTT.

This clonotype was detected only a few times. The V gene is TRBV12-5, the J gene TRBJ1-2, with TRBD1 as a possible D gene (5 bases). In germline, CDR1 is LGHNT, CDR2 FRNRAP. Trimming shortened V by 0 bases and J by 6 bases, and 14 bases separated the two germline ends. The CDR3 consists of 15 residues. CDR3 loop: CASGLVLGGANGYTF. The CDR3, as DNA: TGTGCTAGTGGTTTGGTACTCGGCGGGGCCAATGGCTACACCTTC.

This clonotype appeared a few times. The genes are TRBV20-1 and TRBJ2-3; D is ambiguous. Trimming cost V 2 bases and J 4 bases, with 4 bases left between them. The CDR3 consists of 11 residues. Germline values: CDR1 DFQATT, CDR2 SNEGSKA (reference sequence). CDR3 sequence reads: CSARLADTQYF. The CDR3 DNA is TGCAGTGCTAGACTCGCAGATACGCAGTATTTT.

This clonotype was observed at least ten times. This chain links TRBV7-9 with TRBJ2-3; 10 bases match TRBD2. V lost 6 bases and J lost 5; bases outside the gene matches: 5. Germline V lookup: CDR1 SEHNR, CDR2 FQNEAQ (reference sequence). The CDR3 runs 14 residues. CDR3 sequence: CASSPIAGGDTQYF. The CDR3 DNA follows: TGTGCCAGCAGTCCTATAGCGGGGGGAGATACGCAGTATTTT.

The chain employs TRBV5-1 and TRBJ2-3, with 7 bases that match TRBD2. The CDR3 extends over 15 amino acids. Germline values: CDR1 SGHRS, CDR2 YFSETQ. Trimming cost V 1 base and J 4 bases; bases outside gene matches: 6. Written as DNA, the CDR3 is TGCGCCAGCAGCTTGTTCGGAGCGGGATCAGATACGCAGTATTTT. Its translation is CASSLFGAGSDTQYF.

This clonotype has more than one count but fewer than ten. The rearrangement links TRBV15 to TRBJ2-4; 7 nucleotides agree with TRBD1. V dropped 0 bases and J dropped 5; count of bases not matched to a gene: 7. This CDR3 has 16 amino acids. From germline, CDR1 is LNHNV and CDR2 YYDKDF (reference sequence). The CDR3 sequence: CATSRDPGGGENIQYF. The CDR3 region has the DNA TGTGCCACCAGCAGAGATCCAGGGGGTGGGGAAAACATTCAGTACTTC.

V and J are TRBV5-1 and TRBJ1-1; TRBD1 agrees at 7 bases. The V and J ends lost 0 bases and 7 bases, in that order; junction bases with no gene match: 6. The CDR3 covers 14 residues. Per the germline V gene, CDR1 is SGHRS and CDR2 is YFSETQ. In DNA, the CDR3 is TGCGCCAGCAGCTTGGTTATTCGGGACAGTGAAGCTTTCTTT. It yields the protein CASSLVIRDSEAFF.